These 19 T cell receptor beta chains originate from one sample sequenced in a study of OX40 agonist ivuxolimab in advanced cancers. Repertoires were generated with immunoSEQ multiplex PCR, while TCRdb's copy carries only in-frame clones and drops some. This repertoire shows fewer than 70,000 clones, around 86% found once; its top ten account for approximately 2%. The sample consisted of CD4+ or CD8+ T cells sorted from blood, taken in a trial of the OX40 agonist ivuxolimab. The receptor set was obtained from an adult with an advanced solid tumor such as melanoma, head and neck, liver or kidney cancer.

This clone showed up just once. V gene TRBV10-3 combines with J gene TRBJ2-7; weak D call: TRBD1 (5 bases). Trimming pared 8 bases from V and 9 bases from J, leaving 17 bases between. CDR1 is ENHRY, CDR2 SYGVKD, per germline. The CDR3 loop spans 12 amino acids. This CDR3 is CAIGDGPQVQYF. The CDR3 DNA reads TGTGCCATCGGAGACGGTCCACAGGTGCAGTACTTC.

The chain has TRBV2 and TRBJ1-6; D gene uncertain. CDR1 is SNHLY, CDR2 FYNNEI, per germline. Trimming left V 1 base short and J 14 bases short, with 12 bases between. The CDR3 runs 13 residues. CDR3 sequence: CASSEGTRWALHF. DNA for the CDR3: TGTGCCAGCAGTGAAGGGACGCGTTGGGCCCTCCACTTT.

This clone occurred once. The V call is TRBV11-2, the J call TRBJ1-2; D not resolved. Germline V gene data show CDR1 as SGHAT and CDR2 as FQNNGV. V was pared by 5 bases and J by 1 base, with 14 bases between. The CDR3 covers 15 residues. This chain's CDR3 is CASSLKSGFNYGYTF. The DNA for the CDR3 is TGTGCCAGCAGCCTAAAGTCTGGCTTTAACTATGGCTACACCTTC.

On this clone: A read error may account for a junction end that differs from germline. The chain uses TRBV15 and TRBJ1-2; 7 bases match TRBD1. The germline CDR1 and CDR2 sequences are LNHNV and YYDKDF (reference sequence). The CDR3 contains 11 residues. The chain's CDR3 is CATSSYRDRVF. CDR3 nucleotides: TGTGCCACCAGCAGTTACCGGGACAGAGTATTC.

The V gene is TRBV25-1, the J gene TRBJ1-1; D ambiguous. CDR3 length: 13 residues. From germline, CDR1 is MGHDK and CDR2 SYGVNS. Trimming took off 6 bases at V and 10 bases at J, with 18 bases between the two ends. CDR3: CASRKEYGLGAFF. CDR3 nucleotides: TGTGCCAGCAGGAAGGAATATGGTTTGGGAGCTTTCTTT. Based on the CDR3 plus reference TRBV25-1 and TRBJ1-1, the full variable domain is EADIYQTPRYLVIGTGKKITLECSQTMGHDKMYWYQQDPGMELHLIHYSYGVNSTEKGDLSSESTVSRIRTEHFPLTLESARPSHTSQYLCASRKEYGLGAFFGQGTRLTVV.

The chain links TRBV18 to TRBJ1-2; D is unclear. The CDR3 length is 14 residues. Trimming pared 1 base from V and 4 bases from J, leaving 10 bases between. Germline CDR1 and CDR2: KGHSH and LQKENI. The CDR3 reads CASSPQGLAYGYTF. Here the CDR3 DNA reads TGTGCCAGCTCACCACAGGGTTTGGCCTATGGCTACACCTTC.

The chain couples TRBV27 to TRBJ2-5; TRBD1 is a possible D gene (7 bases). The V gene lost 3 bases and the J gene lost 2 bases, with 13 bases spanning the gap. Germline CDR1 is MNHEY and CDR2 is SMNVEV (reference sequence). The CDR3 covers 15 residues. In nucleotides, the CDR3 is TGTGCCAGCAGTTTCCAGGGGGGCTTTCAAGAGACCCAGTACTTC. As protein: CASSFQGGFQETQYF.

The rearrangement uses TRBV21-1 and TRBJ2-5; the DNA was not compared with TRBD1, the D call given in the table. TRBJ2-7 matches the DNA end more closely, so the J call is doubtful. TRBV21-1 is deemed a pseudogene. CDR3 size: 15 residues. The chain's CDR3 is CASSNTGRAFYEQYF. CDR3 in DNA: TGTGCCAGCAGCAACACAGGGAGAGCTTTCTACGAGCAGTACTTC.

The V and J genes are TRBV7-2 and TRBJ2-3, with TRBD2 matching 14 bases. Unmatched junction bases numbered 1, after V lost 3 bases and J lost 5 bases. This CDR3 is 15 amino acids long. CDR1 and CDR2 (germline): SGHTA, FQGNSA. In DNA form, the CDR3 reads TGTGCCAGCAGCTTGGGGACTAGCGGGAGAGATACGCAGTATTTT. Amino acids: CASSLGTSGRDTQYF.

The chain recombines TRBV5-4 with TRBJ2-5; D possibly corresponds to TRBD2 (7 bases). V was shortened by 0 bases and J by 7 bases, with 13 bases between the two germline ends. Per germline, CDR1 SGHNT and CDR2 YYREEE (reference sequence). The CDR3 is made up of 14 amino acids. For the CDR3, the DNA is TGTGCCAGCAGCTTGGGCGGGGGCCTAGGGACCCAGTACTTC. Protein product: CASSLGGGLGTQYF.

The genes are TRBV19 and TRBJ1-5; D remains ambiguous. V was cut by 2 bases and J by 4 bases, with 3 bases left in between. This CDR3 contains 12 residues. Germline assignment: CDR1 LNHDA and CDR2 SQIVND (reference sequence). DNA of the CDR3: TGTGCCAGTAGTATACCGAATCAGCCCCAGCATTTT. Its translation is CASSIPNQPQHF.

The V and J genes are TRBV29-1 and TRBJ1-2; D is undetermined. This CDR3 region has 10 residues. The germline V gene encodes CDR1 SQVTM and CDR2 ANQGSEA. Between the trimmed V and J ends, which lost 5 bases and 7 bases, there was a span of 8 bases. As DNA, the CDR3 is TGCAGCGTTTACGTGGCTGGCTACACCTTC. Its protein is CSVYVAGYTF.

With regard to this clone: The junction does not match germline at one end; this may be a read error. The chain is built from TRBV7-7 and TRBJ2-2, with D unresolved. Germline V gives CDR1 SSHAT, CDR2 FNYEAQ (reference sequence). This CDR3 has 15 residues. The CDR3 sequence is CASSFGPLNTGELFF. The CDR3 DNA reads TGTGCTAGCAGCTTCGGGCCTCTGAACACCGGGGAGCTGTTTTTT.

The chain has TRBV6-6 and TRBJ1-3; TRBD1 matches at 9 bases. Unmatched junction bases numbered 3, after V lost 6 bases and J lost 6 bases. The CDR3 has 13 amino acids. In germline, CDR1 is MNHNY, CDR2 SVGAGI (reference sequence). CDR3 DNA: TGTGCCAGCAGCCGGGACAGGGCAAACACCATATATTTT. This sequence encodes CASSRDRANTIYF.

This rearrangement joins TRBV5-1 to TRBJ1-6; 7 bases match TRBD1. The germline CDR1 and CDR2 sequences are SGHRS and YFSETQ. The V and J ends lost 7 bases and 6 bases, in that order; junction bases with no gene match: 13. CDR3 length: 16 amino acids. The CDR3: CASGSGDSGSNSPLHF. CDR3 sequence (DNA): TGCGCCAGCGGTTCGGGGGACAGCGGTTCTAATTCACCCCTCCACTTT.

In its sample, this clone was seen a few times. V and J are TRBV7-9 and TRBJ2-7, with no clear D. The germline V and J ends were trimmed by 6 bases and 2 bases, with 5 bases remaining between them. This CDR3 comprises 11 residues. Germline loops: CDR1 SEHNR, CDR2 FQNEAQ (reference sequence). This CDR3 reads CASSSTYEQYF. Written as DNA, the CDR3 is TGTGCCAGCAGTTCTACCTACGAGCAGTACTTC.

In DNA, the CDR3 is TGTGCCAGCAGTAACGGGGGTAGCAATCAGCCCCAGCATTTT. Translated: CASSNGGSNQPQHF. The V gene is TRBV28, the J gene TRBJ1-5, with TRBD1 as a possible D gene (5 bases). V lost 5 bases, J lost 0 bases, and 8 bases lay in between. Germline CDR1 and CDR2: MDHEN and SYDVKM. CDR3 length: 14 residues.

The chain joins TRBV6-1 to TRBJ1-4; weak D call: TRBD1 (6 bases). This CDR3 contains 14 residues. Trimming removed 3 bases from V and 8 bases from J, with 13 bases in between. Germline assignment: CDR1 MNHNS and CDR2 SASEGT. The CDR3 spells CASSDGRGAEKLFF. In DNA, the CDR3 is TGTGCCAGCAGTGATGGCAGGGGAGCAGAAAAACTGTTTTTT.

This clone showed up just a few times. The junction departs from germline at one end; a sequencing error may be responsible. J is TRBJ1-2 and V is TRBV6-1; 7 bases line up with TRBD1. CDR1 is MNHNS and CDR2 is SASEGT in the germline V gene. The CDR3 consists of 11 residues. CDR3 DNA sequence: TGTGCCAGCAGCCTCGAGGGGGCGACAATCTTC. It encodes CASSLEGATIF.